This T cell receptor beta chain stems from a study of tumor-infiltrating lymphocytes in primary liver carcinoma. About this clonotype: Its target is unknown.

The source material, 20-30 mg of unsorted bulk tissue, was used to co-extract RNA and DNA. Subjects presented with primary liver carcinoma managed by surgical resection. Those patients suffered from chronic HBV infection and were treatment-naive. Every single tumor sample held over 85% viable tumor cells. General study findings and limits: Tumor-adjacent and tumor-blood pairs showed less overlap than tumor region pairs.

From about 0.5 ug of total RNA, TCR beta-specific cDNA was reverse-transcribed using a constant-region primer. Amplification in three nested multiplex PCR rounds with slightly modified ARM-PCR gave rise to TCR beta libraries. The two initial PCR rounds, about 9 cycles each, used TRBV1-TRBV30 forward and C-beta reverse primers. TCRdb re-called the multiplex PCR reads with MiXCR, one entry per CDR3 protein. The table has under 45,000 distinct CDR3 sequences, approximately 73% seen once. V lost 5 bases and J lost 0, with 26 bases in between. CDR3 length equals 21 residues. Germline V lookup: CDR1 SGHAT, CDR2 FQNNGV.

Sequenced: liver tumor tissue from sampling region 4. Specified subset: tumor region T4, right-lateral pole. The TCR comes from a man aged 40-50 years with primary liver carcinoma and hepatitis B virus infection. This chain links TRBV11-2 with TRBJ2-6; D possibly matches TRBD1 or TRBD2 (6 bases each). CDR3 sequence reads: CASSMGGDGGISPSGANVLTF. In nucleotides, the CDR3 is TGTGCCAGCAGCATGGGGGGAGACGGGGGCATATCCCCCTCTGGGGCCAACGTCCTGACTTTC.